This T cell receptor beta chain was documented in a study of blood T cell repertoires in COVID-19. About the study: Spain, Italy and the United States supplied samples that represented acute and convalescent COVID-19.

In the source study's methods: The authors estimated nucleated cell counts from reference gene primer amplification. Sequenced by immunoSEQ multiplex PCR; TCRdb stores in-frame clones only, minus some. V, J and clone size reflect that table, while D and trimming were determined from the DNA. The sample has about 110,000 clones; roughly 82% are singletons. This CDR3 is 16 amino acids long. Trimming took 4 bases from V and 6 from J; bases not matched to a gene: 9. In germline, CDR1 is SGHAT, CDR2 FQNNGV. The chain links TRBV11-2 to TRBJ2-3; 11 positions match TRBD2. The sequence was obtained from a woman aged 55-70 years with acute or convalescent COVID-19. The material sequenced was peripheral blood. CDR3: CASSSLNRLAGDTQYF. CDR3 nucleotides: TGTGCCAGCAGCTCACTCAACCGACTAGCGGGGGATACGCAGTATTTT. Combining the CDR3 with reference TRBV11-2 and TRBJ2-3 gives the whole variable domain EAGVAQSPRYKIIEKRQSVAFWCNPISGHATLYWYQQILGQGPKLLIQFQNNGVVDDSQLPKDRFSAERLKGVDSTLKIQPAKLEDSAVYLCASSSLNRLAGDTQYFGPGTRLTVL.